This T cell receptor (beta chain) originates from a study of blood T cells in healthy people across ages. Germline V lookup: CDR1 SGHTA, CDR2 FQGNSA. With V trimmed by 1 base and J by 8 bases, 12 bases remained unmatched. The CDR3 is 16 residues long. Sample-barcoded 5' priming and a J-beta primer mix drove a second PCR of about 6 to 12 cycles. TCRdb processed the 5' RACE reads anew with MiXCR; each CDR3 protein has one entry. This sample yields about 800,000 distinct CDR3 sequences, of which less than 60% are seen a single time; 15% to 20% belongs to the top ten. This clonotype was found a few times. Its matching antigen is unknown. Study outcomes and limitations: More naive CD4+ cells and higher diversity were found in long-lived than in aged donors.

The J gene is TRBJ1-2, the V gene TRBV7-2; 8 bases align to TRBD1. The material sequenced was blood. This TCR came from a man older than 75 in good health. CDR3 protein: CASSLGPGQGAGGYTF. The CDR3 nucleotides read TGTGCCAGCAGCTTAGGGCCAGGGCAGGGGGCTGGAGGCTACACCTTC.